One sample yielded the 17 T cell receptor beta chains listed below, sequenced in a study of blood T cell repertoires in COVID-19. Repertoires were generated with immunoSEQ multiplex PCR, while TCRdb's copy carries only in-frame clones and drops some. Of roughly 230,000 clones listed, around 83% are singletons. The specimen was peripheral blood. These receptors all stem from a man aged 35 to 55 with acute or convalescent COVID-19.

A few counts support this clone. The V gene is TRBV19, the J gene TRBJ1-1; D is unclear. The germline V gene encodes CDR1 LNHDA and CDR2 SQIVND (reference sequence). V shed 5 bases and J shed 7 bases, with 11 bases lying between them. This CDR3 is 12 amino acids long. CDR3 sequence (DNA): TGTGCCAGTAGTGAACTCGGGGATGAAGCTTTCTTT. Encoded protein: CASSELGDEAFF.

The V and J genes are TRBV7-9 and TRBJ1-5; no reliable D call. From germline, CDR1 is SEHNR and CDR2 FQNEAQ (reference sequence). V lost 5 bases and J 3 bases, leaving 14 bases between the germline ends. The CDR3 spans 15 residues. The CDR3 DNA is TGTGCCAGCAGCCTCGATTACAGTGTCAATCAGCCCCAGCATTTT. Protein: CASSLDYSVNQPQHF.

V and J are TRBV11-2 and TRBJ2-3, with D maybe TRBD1 (5 bases). Trimming removed 5 bases from V and 4 bases from J, with 22 bases in between. This CDR3 is built from 17 residues. Germline V gene data show CDR1 as SGHAT and CDR2 as FQNNGV. In DNA, the CDR3 is TGTGCCAGCAGCCCTAGGGGTCTTACCCTATACCCAGATACGCAGTATTTT. It yields the protein CASSPRGLTLYPDTQYF.

The rearrangement uses TRBV27 and TRBJ2-5; 10 nucleotides align to TRBD2. The J segment lost 12 bases and the V segment lost 4 bases, leaving 2 bases of the junction unmatched. Germline CDR1 reads MNHEY; CDR2 reads SMNVEV (reference sequence). The CDR3 covers 11 residues. In DNA form, the CDR3 reads TGTGCCAGCAGTTCAGGACTAGCGGAGTACTTC. Amino acid sequence: CASSSGLAEYF.

A few counts support this clone. The J gene is TRBJ1-2, the V gene TRBV4-3, with 9 bases fitting TRBD1. This CDR3 is built from 16 residues. Germline trimming cut 3 bases from V and 5 bases from J; bases unmatched to any gene: 10. Germline V lookup: CDR1 LGHNA, CDR2 YSLEER. CDR3 residues: CASSQVGQGGDYGYTF. As DNA, the CDR3 is TGCGCCAGCAGCCAGGTGGGACAGGGAGGAGATTATGGCTACACCTTC.

The chain combines TRBV30 with TRBJ1-4; no firm D call. CDR1 is GTSNPN, CDR2 SVGIG, per germline (reference sequence). CDR3 length: 13 residues. This CDR3 reads CGGEGATNEKLFF. In DNA, the CDR3 is TGTGGCGGGGAGGGCGCAACTAATGAAAAACTGTTTTTT.

This clone was detected once. This chain joins TRBV10-3 and TRBJ2-5; 8 positions match TRBD2. Germline V gives CDR1 ENHRY, CDR2 SYGVKD. This CDR3 is built from 14 residues. The V gene end was trimmed by 9 bases and the J gene end by 5 bases; junction bases not matched to a gene: 11. The CDR3 sequence is CAIGGISGGETQYF. For the CDR3, the DNA is TGTGCCATTGGGGGGATAAGCGGGGGCGAGACCCAGTACTTC.

V is TRBV6-5 and J is TRBJ1-6; TRBD1 agrees at 10 bases. This CDR3 spans 14 amino acids. Germline trimming cut 6 bases from V and 10 bases from J; bases unmatched to any gene: 6. Germline V lookup: CDR1 MNHEY, CDR2 SVGAGI. The CDR3 bases are TGTGCCAGCAGGGTGGGGACAGGGGTGTCACCCCTCCACTTT. Protein: CASRVGTGVSPLHF.

The CDR3 here is CASSLQQGAFEKLFF. The DNA of the CDR3 is TGTGCCAGCAGCTTGCAACAGGGGGCATTCGAAAAACTGTTTTTT. The rearrangement joins TRBV7-2 to TRBJ1-4; the match to TRBD1 covers 9 bases. Looked up from germline, CDR1 is SGHTA and CDR2 is FQGNSA. Trimming at V came to 3 bases and at J to 8 bases, leaving 7 bases not matched to a gene. This CDR3 has 15 residues.

The CDR3 nucleotides read TGTGCCAGCAGCTCCAACAGGGGGGCTAGGGAGACCCAGTACTTC. Residues: CASSSNRGARETQYF. The rearrangement uses TRBV13 and TRBJ2-5; 8 bases fit TRBD1. Germline V gene data show CDR1 as PRHDT and CDR2 as FYEKMQ (reference sequence). The CDR3 length is 15 residues. V trimming: 4 bases; J trimming: 5 bases; junction bases outside the gene matches: 9.

The V call is TRBV6-5, the J call TRBJ1-5; D uncertain. The germline V gene has CDR1 MNHEY and CDR2 SVGAGI. The CDR3 contains 12 residues. With 6 bases removed from V and 4 bases from J, the gap between germline ends came to 7 bases. CDR3 sequence (DNA): TGTGCCAGCAGGGGCCATAATCAGCCCCAGCATTTT. Protein sequence: CASRGHNQPQHF.

This chain uses TRBV5-5 with TRBJ2-5; 7 nucleotides agree with TRBD2. The ends lost 4 bases at V and 2 bases at J; junction bases unmatched: 11. Germline values: CDR1 SGHKS, CDR2 YYEKEE (reference sequence). The CDR3 totals 16 residues. This chain's CDR3 is CASSRGGQARQETQYF. As DNA, the CDR3 is TGTGCCAGCAGCCGGGGAGGGCAGGCGAGGCAAGAGACCCAGTACTTC.

The genes are TRBV6-4 and TRBJ1-4; 8 positions match TRBD1. The CDR3 extends over 15 amino acids. CDR1 is MRHNA and CDR2 is SNTAGT in the germline V gene. V was pared by 10 bases and J by 6 bases, with 13 bases of the junction left unmatched. The CDR3 here is CAIQKMLTGDEKLFF. For the CDR3, the DNA is TGTGCCATCCAAAAGATGTTGACAGGGGATGAAAAACTGTTTTTT.

The chain uses TRBV9 and TRBJ1-1; a possible D gene is TRBD1 (5 bases). V lost 4 bases, J lost 2 bases, and 21 bases lay in between. CDR1 is SGDLS and CDR2 is YYNGEE in the germline V gene. CDR3 length equals 17 residues. The CDR3 here is CASSPPDGGAPNTEAFF. In DNA form, the CDR3 reads TGTGCCAGCAGCCCACCCGACGGAGGGGCCCCAAACACTGAAGCTTTCTTT.

A single count supports this clone. The chain has TRBV11-2 and TRBJ2-1, with TRBD2 matching over 13 bases. Germline V gene data show CDR1 as SGHAT and CDR2 as FQNNGV. This CDR3 has 16 amino acids. The ends lost 5 bases at V and 6 bases at J; junction bases unmatched: 7. CDR3 bases: TGTGCCAGCAGCCGCCCCACTAGCGGGGGGGTCAATGAGCAGTTCTTC. Protein: CASSRPTSGGVNEQFF.

The genes are TRBV7-6 and TRBJ2-3; 12 nucleotides line up with TRBD1. Per germline, CDR1 SGHVS and CDR2 FNYEAQ. The CDR3 extends over 16 amino acids. Trimming removed 0 bases from V and 7 bases from J; junction bases left unmatched: 5. CDR3 residues: CASSLAGTGGANTQYF. The CDR3 coding sequence is TGTGCCAGCAGCTTAGCTGGGACAGGGGGCGCAAATACGCAGTATTTT.

This clone was counted once. This sequence joins TRBV30 and TRBJ2-2, with 8 bases that match TRBD2. V lost 1 base to trimming and J lost 7 bases; unmatched junction nucleotides: 5. Germline CDR1 and CDR2: GTSNPN and SVGIG (reference sequence). The CDR3 has 14 amino acids. The CDR3 bases are TGTGCCTGGAGTGCAATTAGCGGGATCGGGGAGCTGTTTTTT. It encodes CAWSAISGIGELFF.